A single sample gave rise to the 14 T cell receptor beta chains below, sequenced in a study of blood T cell repertoires in COVID-19. TCRdb's table, derived via immunoSEQ multiplex PCR, lists solely in-frame clones and lacks some. Seen here are about 29,000 clones, roughly nine tenths observed once, and the top ten hold 3.5% to 4.5%. Material: peripheral blood. All receptors derive from a human donor in a cohort sampled during active COVID-19.

The rearrangement joins TRBV12-5 to TRBJ1-1; D is unresolved. Trimming shortened V by 0 bases and J by 4 bases, and 15 bases separated the two germline ends. Germline V CDR1 and CDR2: LGHNT, FRNRAP. The CDR3 has 16 residues. The CDR3 sequence is CASGLVLSSRITEAFF. The DNA for the CDR3 is TGTGCTAGTGGTTTGGTACTCAGTTCGAGGATCACTGAAGCTTTCTTT.

The CDR3 region has the DNA TGTGCCAGCAGCTCAGACACTGTTTTCTCTGGAAACACCATATATTTT. It encodes CASSSDTVFSGNTIYF. This chain connects TRBV3-1 (or the pseudogene TRBV3-2) to TRBJ1-3, with D uncertain. Germline V gives CDR1 LGHDT, CDR2 YNNKEL (reference sequence). The CDR3 spans 16 residues. Trimming removed 5 bases at V and 0 bases at J, with 14 bases between.

The chain recombines TRBV16 with TRBJ1-1; unclear D gene. The CDR3 extends over 14 amino acids. V lost 0 bases and J 2 bases, leaving 7 bases between the germline ends. From germline, CDR1 is KGHSY and CDR2 FQNENV. CDR3 DNA: TGTGCCAGCAGCCAATCGCGGCAAAACACTGAAGCTTTCTTT. The encoded protein is CASSQSRQNTEAFF.

The chain employs TRBV7-6 and TRBJ1-6; D uncertain. V was shortened by 5 bases and J by 0 bases, with 17 bases between the two germline ends. This CDR3 comprises 18 residues. CDR1 is SGHVS and CDR2 is FNYEAQ in the germline V gene. This chain's CDR3 is CASSQGGGWDSYNSPLHF. CDR3 in DNA: TGTGCCAGCAGCCAAGGAGGAGGGTGGGACTCCTATAATTCACCCCTCCACTTT.

The V and J genes are TRBV6-1 and TRBJ1-6; 9 nucleotides align to TRBD1. J was trimmed by 6 bases and V by 2 bases; bases with no gene match: 8. The CDR3 sequence is 17 residues long. Germline lookup yields CDR1 MNHNS and CDR2 SASEGT. CDR3 DNA: TGTGCCAGCAGTGAAAGGGTGGGACAGGGCGCTAATTCACCCCTCCACTTT. Translated, it gives CASSERVGQGANSPLHF.

The gene calls are TRBV2 and TRBJ1-2, with no clear D. The CDR3 runs 16 residues. Trimming stripped 8 bases from V and 4 bases from J, with 23 bases between. Per the germline V gene, CDR1 is SNHLY and CDR2 is FYNNEI. The CDR3 protein is CASPRPGRQEGYGYTF. As DNA, the CDR3 is TGTGCCAGCCCGAGGCCGGGCAGGCAAGAGGGCTATGGCTACACCTTC.

V and J are TRBV30 and TRBJ2-1; 9 bases line up with TRBD2. Germline CDR1 and CDR2: GTSNPN and SVGIG (reference sequence). The junction had 8 bases not matched to a gene; V was cut back by 1 base and J by 4 bases. This CDR3 has 16 residues. CDR3 region: CAWSEGPLAGYNEQFF. The CDR3 DNA follows: TGTGCCTGGAGTGAGGGCCCGCTAGCGGGGTACAATGAGCAGTTCTTC.

The chain is built from TRBV24-1 and TRBJ2-7, with unresolved D. V lost 4 bases and J lost 2, with 8 bases in between. The germline V gene encodes CDR1 KGHDR and CDR2 SFDVKD. This CDR3 region has 13 residues. CDR3 sequence reads: CATSDEMAYEQYF. As DNA, the CDR3 is TGTGCCACCAGTGACGAGATGGCCTACGAGCAGTACTTC.

In the case of this clone: This same CDR3 is encoded by further DNA sequences in the sample. J is TRBJ1-5 and V is TRBV2; D may be TRBD1 (5 bases). Between the trimmed V and J ends, which lost 6 bases and 4 bases, there was a span of 13 bases. The CDR3 extends over 14 amino acids. CDR1 SNHLY and CDR2 FYNNEI come from the germline V gene. Here the CDR3 DNA reads TGTGCCAGCAGCGTCGAGCGGGGGAATCAGCCCCAGCATTTT. The encoded protein is CASSVERGNQPQHF. Together with reference TRBV2 and TRBJ1-5, the CDR3 gives the full variable domain: EPEVTQTPSHQVTQMGQEVILRCVPISNHLYFYWYRQILGQKVEFLVSFYNNEISEKSEIFDDQFSVERPDGSNFTLKIRSTKLEDSAMYFCASSVERGNQPQHFGDGTRLSIL.

This clone occurred once. The rearrangement joins TRBV28 to TRBJ2-7, with D possibly being TRBD1 (5 bases). The germline V gene encodes CDR1 MDHEN and CDR2 SYDVKM. The V end lost 5 bases, the J end lost 6 bases, and 14 bases lay between the germline ends. The CDR3 has 13 residues. The CDR3 DNA follows: TGTGCCAGCAGTACCCCGGCAGGGTTCGAGCAGTACTTC. It is translated as CASSTPAGFEQYF.

This clone is a singleton in its sample. DNA of the CDR3: TGTGCCAGCAGCGTAGGGGTCAGGGAGGATGAAAAACTGTTTTTT. Translation gives CASSVGVREDEKLFF. The rearrangement uses TRBV9 and TRBJ1-4, with a possible D match to TRBD1 (5 bases). The ends were cut back, 0 bases at V and 6 bases at J, with 12 bases in the middle. Germline V gene lookup returns CDR1 SGDLS and CDR2 YYNGEE. CDR3 length: 15 residues.

This chain connects TRBV6-5 to TRBJ2-7; the D gene is possibly TRBD2 (5 bases). Germline-derived CDR1 and CDR2 are MNHEY and SVGAGI. The CDR3 runs 13 residues. V lost 0 bases and J 5 bases, leaving 8 bases between the germline ends. DNA of the CDR3: TGTGCCAGCAGTTACTCTGGAGGCAACGAGCAGTACTTC. Translated, it gives CASSYSGGNEQYF.

The gene calls are TRBV19 and TRBJ1-6, with TRBD1 identical over 7 bases. V was pared by 2 bases and J by 7 bases, with 5 bases of the junction left unmatched. The V gene's germline CDR1 is LNHDA and CDR2 SQIVND (reference sequence). The CDR3 extends over 15 amino acids. CDR3 bases: TGTGCCAGTAGTATAAAGTCAGGGGGGAATTCACCCCTCCACTTT. Protein product: CASSIKSGGNSPLHF. Complete variable domain (other parts from reference TRBV19 and TRBJ1-6): DGGITQSPKYLFRKEGQNVTLSCEQNLNHDAMYWYRQDPGQGLRLIYYSQIVNDFQKGDIAEGYSVSREKKESFPLTVTSAQKNPTAFYLCASSIKSGGNSPLHFGNGTRLTVT.

V is TRBV3-1 (or the pseudogene TRBV3-2) and J is TRBJ1-1, with 9 bases that match TRBD1. Germline-derived CDR1 and CDR2 are LGHDT and YNNKEL (reference sequence). Losses at the gene ends were 5 bases for V and 10 bases for J; bases not matched to a gene: 5. This CDR3 has 12 amino acids. The CDR3 DNA sequence: TGTGCCAGCAGCTGGGGGACAGGGAGAGCTTTCTTT. Translation gives CASSWGTGRAFF.